The next 3 T cell receptor beta chains were all read from a single sample in a study of T-cell memory formation after mild COVID-19. TCRdb reprocessed the 5' RACE reads via MiXCR and lists one record per CDR3 protein. The data contain some 200,000 distinct CDR3 sequences, approximately 10% of them singletons. The sample was PBMCs or a T cell subset sorted from them (not recorded which). Receptors were obtained from a young man who had mild COVID-19 (a few samples of this study predate the infection). Cell type and time point are not known.

This clonotype came up a few times. The V and J genes are TRBV11-2 and TRBJ2-6, with D unclear. CDR1 is SGHAT and CDR2 is FQNNGV in the germline V gene. V was trimmed by 8 bases and J by 0 bases, leaving 11 bases between them. The CDR3 spans 15 residues. The CDR3 is CASHSSRSGANVLTF. In DNA, the CDR3 is TGTGCCAGCCACTCGAGCCGCTCTGGGGCCAACGTCCTGACTTTC.

The sample holds a few counts of this clonotype. The V gene is TRBV7-2, the J gene TRBJ1-5; maybe TRBD1 (6 bases). This CDR3 spans 14 amino acids. V shed 0 bases and J shed 6 bases, with 9 bases lying between them. The germline V gene encodes CDR1 SGHTA and CDR2 FQGNSA. CDR3 DNA: TGTGCCAGCAGCTTAGCCAGGGGAGGTCAGCCCCAGCATTTT. This sequence encodes CASSLARGGQPQHF. The complete variable domain, with remaining parts taken from reference TRBV7-2 and TRBJ1-5, reads GAGVSQSPSNKVTEKGKDVELRCDPISGHTALYWYRQSLGQGLEFLIYFQGNSAPDKSGLPSDRFSAERTGGSVSTLTIQRTQQEDSAVYLCASSLARGGQPQHFGDGTRLSIL.

V and J are TRBV28 and TRBJ1-2; 8 bases are shared with TRBD1. The CDR3 runs to 12 residues. Germline V gene lookup returns CDR1 MDHEN and CDR2 SYDVKM. The J segment lost 8 bases and the V segment lost 8 bases, leaving 7 bases of the junction unmatched. The CDR3 sequence is CASSSQGEGYTF. The CDR3 region has the DNA TGTGCCAGCTCTTCACAGGGGGAGGGCTACACCTTC.